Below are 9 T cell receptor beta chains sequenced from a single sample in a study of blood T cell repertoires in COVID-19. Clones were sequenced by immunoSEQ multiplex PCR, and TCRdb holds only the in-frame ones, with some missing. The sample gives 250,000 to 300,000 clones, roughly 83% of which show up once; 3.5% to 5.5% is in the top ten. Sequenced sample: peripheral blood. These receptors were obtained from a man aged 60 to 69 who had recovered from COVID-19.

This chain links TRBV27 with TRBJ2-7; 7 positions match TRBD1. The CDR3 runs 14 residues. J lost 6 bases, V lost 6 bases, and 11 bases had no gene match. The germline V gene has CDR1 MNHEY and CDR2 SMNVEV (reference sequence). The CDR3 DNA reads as TGTGCCAGCAGGGCCGGACAGGTGACGGGCGAGCAGTACTTC. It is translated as CASRAGQVTGEQYF.

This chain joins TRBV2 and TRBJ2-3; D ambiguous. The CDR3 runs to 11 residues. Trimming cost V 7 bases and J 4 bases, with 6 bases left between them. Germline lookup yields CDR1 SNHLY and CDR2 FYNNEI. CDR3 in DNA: TGTGCCAGCATAGAGGCAGATACGCAGTATTTT. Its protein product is CASIEADTQYF.

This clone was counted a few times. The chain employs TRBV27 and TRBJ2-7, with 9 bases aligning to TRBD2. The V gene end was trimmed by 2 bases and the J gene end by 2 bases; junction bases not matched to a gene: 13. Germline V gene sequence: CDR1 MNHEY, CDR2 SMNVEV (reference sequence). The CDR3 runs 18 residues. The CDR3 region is CASSLSATGGRAAYEQYF. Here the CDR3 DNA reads TGTGCCAGCAGTTTAAGCGCTACGGGCGGGAGGGCCGCCTACGAGCAGTACTTC.

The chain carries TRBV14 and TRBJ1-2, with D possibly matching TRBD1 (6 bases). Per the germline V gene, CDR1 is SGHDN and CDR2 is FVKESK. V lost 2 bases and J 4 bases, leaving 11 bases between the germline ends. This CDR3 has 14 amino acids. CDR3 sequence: CASSQRQAAYGYTF. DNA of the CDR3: TGTGCCAGCAGCCAAAGACAGGCGGCCTATGGCTACACCTTC. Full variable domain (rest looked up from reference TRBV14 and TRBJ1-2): EAGVTQFPSHSVIEKGQTVTLRCDPISGHDNLYWYRRVMGKEIKFLLHFVKESKQDESGMPNNRFLAERTGGTYSTLKVQPAELEDSGVYFCASSQRQAAYGYTFGSGTRLTVV.

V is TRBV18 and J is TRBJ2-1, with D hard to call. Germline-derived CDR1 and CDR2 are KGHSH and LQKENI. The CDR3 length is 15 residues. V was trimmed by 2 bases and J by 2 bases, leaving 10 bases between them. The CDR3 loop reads CASSPVSSPYNEQFF. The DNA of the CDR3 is TGTGCCAGCTCACCAGTAAGTAGCCCCTACAATGAGCAGTTCTTC.

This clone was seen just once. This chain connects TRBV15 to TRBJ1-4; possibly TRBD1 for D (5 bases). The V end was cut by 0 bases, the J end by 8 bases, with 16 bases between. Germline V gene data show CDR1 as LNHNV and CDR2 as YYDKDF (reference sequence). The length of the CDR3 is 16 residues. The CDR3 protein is CATSRDLGGAGEKLFF. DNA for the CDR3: TGTGCCACCAGCAGAGATCTGGGTGGGGCAGGGGAAAAACTGTTTTTT.

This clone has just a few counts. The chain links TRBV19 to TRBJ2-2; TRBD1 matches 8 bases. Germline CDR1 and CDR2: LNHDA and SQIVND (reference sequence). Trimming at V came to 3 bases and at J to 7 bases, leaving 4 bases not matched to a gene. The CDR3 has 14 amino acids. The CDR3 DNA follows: TGTGCCAGTAGTATCGACAGGGGTGTCGGGGAGCTGTTTTTT. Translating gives CASSIDRGVGELFF.

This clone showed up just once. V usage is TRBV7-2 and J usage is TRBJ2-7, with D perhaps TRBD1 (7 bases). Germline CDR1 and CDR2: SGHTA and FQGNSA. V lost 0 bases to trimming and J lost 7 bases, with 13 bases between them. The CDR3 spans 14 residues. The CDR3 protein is CASSLALQGGEQYF. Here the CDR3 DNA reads TGTGCCAGCAGCTTAGCGCTCCAGGGGGGAGAGCAGTACTTC. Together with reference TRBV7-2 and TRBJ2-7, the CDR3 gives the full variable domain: GAGVSQSPSNKVTEKGKDVELRCDPISGHTALYWYRQSLGQGLEFLIYFQGNSAPDKSGLPSDRFSAERTGGSVSTLTIQRTQQEDSAVYLCASSLALQGGEQYFGPGTRLTVT.

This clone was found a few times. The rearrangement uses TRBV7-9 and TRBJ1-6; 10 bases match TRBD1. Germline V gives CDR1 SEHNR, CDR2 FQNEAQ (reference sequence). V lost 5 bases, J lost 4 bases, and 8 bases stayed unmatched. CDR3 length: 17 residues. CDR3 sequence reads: CASSTWTGGRYNSPLHF. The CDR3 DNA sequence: TGTGCCAGCAGCACCTGGACAGGGGGACGTTATAATTCACCCCTCCACTTT.